The 4 T cell receptor beta chains presented below share a single source sample, sequenced in a study of vaccination and CD4 T cells after COVID-19. An Oncomine TCR Beta short-read assay was used to sequence the DNA from cultured CD4+ T cells. TCRdb processed the PCR reads anew with MiXCR; each CDR3 protein has one entry. This sample carries approximately 13,000 distinct CDR3 sequences, roughly half of them seen once, and the ten largest clones take around 16%. Treatment given: roughly 10-day PBMC culture with coronavirus spike peptide pools or control peptides (ViraFEST assay). No cognate antigen is known for these TCRs. The specimen was CD4+ T cells from blood, cultured in vitro. Source of these receptors: a human donor who had recovered from COVID-19.

This clonotype was detected a few times. The gene calls are TRBV20-1 and TRBJ1-5; D remains unclear. The V end was cut by 4 bases, the J end by 4 bases, with 14 bases between. This CDR3 has 14 amino acids. The germline V gene has CDR1 DFQATT and CDR2 SNEGSKA (reference sequence). The CDR3 DNA follows: TGCAGTGCTATCGGGCCGGAGGAGAATCAGCCCCAGCATTTT. It is translated as CSAIGPEENQPQHF.

This clonotype has more than one count but fewer than ten. The chain combines TRBV20-1 with TRBJ2-2, with unresolved D. Per the germline V gene, CDR1 is DFQATT and CDR2 is SNEGSKA (reference sequence). V gave up 0 bases and J gave up 1 base, with 6 bases separating them. The CDR3 loop spans 14 amino acids. The CDR3 sequence: CSARDYKNTGELFF. DNA for the CDR3: TGCAGTGCTAGAGATTATAAGAACACCGGGGAGCTGTTTTTT.

The sample holds a few counts of this clonotype. The CDR3 nucleotides are TGTGCCAGCAGCTTCAGTGGAGAGACCCAGTACTTC. Its translation: CASSFSGETQYF. The chain links TRBV7-8 to TRBJ2-5; D call uncertain. Per the germline V gene, CDR1 is SGHVS and CDR2 is FQNEAQ. V lost 3 bases, J lost 4 bases, and 6 bases lay in between. The CDR3 runs to 12 residues.

J is TRBJ2-7 and V is TRBV7-2; possible D gene TRBD1, 6 bases. Germline CDR1 and CDR2: SGHTA and FQGNSA. This CDR3 has 16 amino acids. Between the trimmed V and J ends, which lost 1 base and 2 bases, there was a span of 15 bases. The CDR3 region has the DNA TGTGCCAGCAGCTTAGTCTTAGGACAGCGAACCTACGAGCAGTACTTC. Translated: CASSLVLGQRTYEQYF.